Each of the 26 T cell receptor beta chains below was sequenced from the same sample in a study of cytomegalovirus exposure and HLA in healthy donors. Primers included in the PCR were 60 Vbeta and 13 Jbeta primers. Profiled with immunoSEQ multiplex PCR; TCRdb holds only in-frame clones, not every one. This sample has under 250,000 clones, with 60% to 80% found just once. The sample was PBMCs. The origin of the receptors is a male donor in good health and CMV-seronegative.

This rearrangement joins TRBV13 to TRBJ2-2, with 10 bases fitting TRBD2. Germline lookup yields CDR1 PRHDT and CDR2 FYEKMQ (reference sequence). CDR3 length: 17 amino acids. The V and J ends lost 3 bases and 3 bases, in that order; junction bases with no gene match: 7. The CDR3 protein is CASSFASGGAYTGELFF. The CDR3 region has the DNA TGTGCCAGCAGCTTTGCCAGCGGGGGGGCCTACACCGGGGAGCTGTTTTTT.

The V and J genes are TRBV9 and TRBJ2-1; 12 bases match TRBD1. V trimming: 0 bases; J trimming: 8 bases; junction bases outside the gene matches: 3. CDR1 and CDR2 from the germline V gene are SGDLS and YYNGEE. The CDR3 sequence is 15 residues long. The CDR3 spells CASSVEGQGAYEQFF. CDR3 in DNA: TGTGCCAGCAGCGTAGAGGGACAGGGGGCCTATGAGCAGTTCTTC.

This chain uses TRBV5-5 with TRBJ1-5, with a tentative D call TRBD1 (5 bases). Germline V gives CDR1 SGHKS, CDR2 YYEKEE (reference sequence). This CDR3 contains 16 residues. V gave up 1 base and J gave up 7 bases, with 18 bases separating them. For the CDR3, the DNA is TGTGCCAGCAGCTTGACTTCCGGGTACGCAGGGCAGCCCCAGCATTTT. It specifies CASSLTSGYAGQPQHF.

This sequence joins TRBV18 and TRBJ2-2; 7 bases line up with TRBD1. The CDR3 is 14 amino acids. After removal of 3 bases from V and 6 bases from J, the junction contained 4 bases not matched to a gene. Per the germline V gene, CDR1 is KGHSH and CDR2 is LQKENI. CDR3 DNA: TGTGCCAGCTCACCTACAGGGGTACCCGGGGAGCTGTTTTTT. This sequence encodes CASSPTGVPGELFF.

The chain couples TRBV30 to TRBJ2-1; 11 positions match TRBD2. The CDR3 has 15 residues. Germline CDR1 GTSNPN, CDR2 SVGIG (reference sequence). The chain's CDR3 is CARGLSSGRPNEQFF. The CDR3 DNA reads TGTGCTCGGGGGTTGTCTAGCGGGAGGCCCAATGAGCAGTTCTTC.

V usage is TRBV4-1 and J usage is TRBJ2-1; TRBD2 agrees at 7 bases. This CDR3 region has 16 residues. The germline V gene has CDR1 MGHRA and CDR2 YSYEKL. The V gene end was trimmed by 1 base and the J gene end by 0 bases; junction bases not matched to a gene: 3. CDR3 nucleotides: TGCGCCAGCAGCCAAGGCGGGGGTAGCTCCTACAATGAGCAGTTCTTC. This encodes CASSQGGGSSYNEQFF.

V is TRBV19 and J is TRBJ2-3, with 8 bases fitting TRBD1. Trimming cost V 4 bases and J 2 bases; bases outside gene matches: 8. This CDR3 has 16 residues. The germline V gene encodes CDR1 LNHDA and CDR2 SQIVND (reference sequence). CDR3 loop: CASSSFQGAVTDTQYF. For the CDR3, the DNA is TGTGCCAGTAGTAGCTTCCAGGGGGCTGTCACAGATACGCAGTATTTT.

The chain has TRBV19 and TRBJ1-3; D gene unclear. The germline CDR1 and CDR2 sequences are LNHDA and SQIVND (reference sequence). The CDR3 extends over 16 amino acids. V was pared by 3 bases and J by 0 bases, with 12 bases between. CDR3 nucleotide sequence: TGTGCCAGTAGTATCGGGAGGATTTCCTCTGGAAACACCATATATTTT. The encoded protein is CASSIGRISSGNTIYF.

The chain is built from TRBV6-5 and TRBJ1-5, with TRBD1 identical over 7 bases. V shed 6 bases, J shed 3 bases, and the junction held 8 bases outside the gene matches. This CDR3 has 15 residues. Germline lookup yields CDR1 MNHEY and CDR2 SVGAGI. This chain's CDR3 is CASRQLRGTNQPQHF. CDR3 sequence (DNA): TGTGCCAGCAGACAGCTCAGGGGGACCAATCAGCCCCAGCATTTT.

This chain links TRBV6-5 with TRBJ2-7, with a possible D match to TRBD2 (7 bases). The germline V gene has CDR1 MNHEY and CDR2 SVGAGI. The CDR3 has 14 residues. The V end was cut by 1 base, the J end by 4 bases, with 11 bases between. The CDR3 protein is CASSYYRGAYEQYF. CDR3 sequence (DNA): TGTGCCAGCAGTTACTATCGGGGGGCATACGAGCAGTACTTC.

This clone was counted a few times. The chain employs TRBV9 and TRBJ2-3; 9 bases map to TRBD1. J was trimmed by 3 bases and V by 3 bases; bases with no gene match: 8. This CDR3 is 16 amino acids long. From germline, CDR1 is SGDLS and CDR2 YYNGEE. DNA of the CDR3: TGTGCCAGCAGCGCTTCCGGGACAGGGTTTACAGATACGCAGTATTTT. This gives the protein CASSASGTGFTDTQYF.

The V gene is TRBV15, the J gene TRBJ2-1; 8 bases agree with TRBD2. Germline trimming cut 1 base from V and 3 bases from J; bases unmatched to any gene: 5. From germline, CDR1 is LNHNV and CDR2 YYDKDF (reference sequence). The CDR3 totals 16 residues. CDR3 nucleotide sequence: TGTGCCACCAGCAGAGGAATTAGCGGGGACTACAATGAGCAGTTCTTC. It codes for CATSRGISGDYNEQFF. The entire variable domain, with the rest obtained from reference TRBV15 and TRBJ2-1, is as follows: DAMVIQNPRYQVTQFGKPVTLSCSQTLNHNVMYWYQQKSSQAPKLLFHYYDKDFNNEADTPDNFQSRRPNTSFCFLDIRSPGLGDTAMYLCATSRGISGDYNEQFFGPGTRLTVL.

This chain links TRBV28 with TRBJ2-1, with TRBD1 matching 7 bases. CDR1 and CDR2 (germline): MDHEN, SYDVKM. This CDR3 has 14 residues. V gave up 5 bases and J gave up 3 bases; unmatched junction bases: 4. The CDR3 DNA follows: TGTGCCAGCAGTGATAACAGGGGCTACAATGAGCAGTTCTTC. It encodes CASSDNRGYNEQFF.

V and J are TRBV5-1 and TRBJ2-3, with a weak D call TRBD2 (6 bases). Looked up from germline, CDR1 is SGHRS and CDR2 is YFSETQ. The CDR3 has 15 amino acids. The V end lost 4 bases, the J end lost 1 base, and 13 bases lay between the germline ends. Written as DNA, the CDR3 is TGCGCCAGCAGCGGGGGACTCGGGGGCACAGATACGCAGTATTTT. This translates into CASSGGLGGTDTQYF.

The chain couples TRBV20-1 to TRBJ2-7; D is unclear. This CDR3 contains 11 residues. The germline CDR1 and CDR2 sequences are DFQATT and SNEGSKA (reference sequence). Trimming removed 3 bases from V and 5 bases from J, with 8 bases in between. Here the CDR3 reads CSASGVDEQYF. DNA for the CDR3: TGCAGTGCTAGTGGAGTAGACGAGCAGTACTTC.

V is TRBV28 and J is TRBJ2-7, with a tentative D call TRBD2 (5 bases). Germline CDR1 is MDHEN and CDR2 is SYDVKM. This CDR3 comprises 14 residues. V was shortened by 2 bases and J by 7 bases, with 15 bases between the two germline ends. In nucleotides, the CDR3 is TGTGCCAGCAGTTTAAACCCGGGATTTGAGGAGCAGTACTTC. Translated: CASSLNPGFEEQYF.

The chain uses TRBV5-6 and TRBJ2-1; 11 nucleotides match TRBD2. The CDR3 totals 18 residues. Germline V gives CDR1 SGHDT, CDR2 YYEEEE. J gave up 3 bases and V 0 bases, and 8 bases lay outside the gene matches. The CDR3 DNA reads TGTGCCAGCAGCTTGGGCCCGACTCTAGCGGGAGGCTACAATGAGCAGTTCTTC. Residues: CASSLGPTLAGGYNEQFF.

The chain couples TRBV12-1 to TRBJ2-7; TRBD2, the table's D call, lacks a check against the DNA. TRBV12-1 represents a pseudogene. CDR3 length: 19 amino acids. CDR3 bases: TGTGCCAGCAGCTCTGGGGTTGTTGCCGGGACTAAAAGCTCCTACGAGCAGTACTTC. Protein sequence: CASSSGVVAGTKSSYEQYF.

J is TRBJ2-7 and V is TRBV10-3; 14 bases fit TRBD2. CDR1 and CDR2 from the germline V gene are ENHRY and SYGVKD. CDR3 length equals 16 residues. V was clipped by 2 bases and J by 6 bases; unmatched bases: 6. CDR3 nucleotides: TGTGCCATCAGTGAGCTCGGGACTAGCGGGAGATCCGAGCAGTACTTC. This sequence encodes CAISELGTSGRSEQYF.

This chain links TRBV5-6 with TRBJ2-5; TRBD1 agrees at 7 bases. The end of the DNA aligns better with TRBJ2-7, so the J call may be wrong. Looked up from germline, CDR1 is SGHDT and CDR2 is YYEEEE. This CDR3 comprises 12 residues. The CDR3, as DNA: TGTGCCAGCAGCAAAGGGGGCGACGAGCAGTACTTC. This codes for CASSKGGDEQYF.

The CDR3 loop reads CASSFQVSSYEQYF. The DNA of the CDR3 is TGCGCCAGCAGCTTTCAGGTGAGCTCCTACGAGCAGTACTTC. The chain has TRBV5-1 and TRBJ2-5, with D uncertain. TRBJ2-7 explains the end of the DNA better; the J call may be wrong. The CDR3 length is 14 residues. Germline V CDR1 and CDR2: SGHRS, YFSETQ.

The V gene is TRBV10-2, the J gene TRBJ1-1; D not resolved. This CDR3 has 15 amino acids. The V end lost 2 bases, the J end lost 0 bases, and 10 bases lay between the germline ends. Looked up from germline, CDR1 is WSHSY and CDR2 is SAAADI. The CDR3: CASSEVQVMNTEAFF. DNA of the CDR3: TGCGCCAGCAGTGAGGTGCAGGTGATGAACACTGAAGCTTTCTTT.

This clone was recorded a few times. The chain recombines TRBV28 with TRBJ1-5; D unclear. With 6 bases removed from V and 6 bases from J, the gap between germline ends came to 6 bases. CDR1 and CDR2 from the germline V gene are MDHEN and SYDVKM. The CDR3 consists of 11 residues. For the CDR3, the DNA is TGTGCCAGCAGCTCTGTTCAGCCCCAGCATTTT. Its translation is CASSSVQPQHF.

This chain joins TRBV6-5 and TRBJ1-2; tentatively, D is TRBD1 (5 bases). Germline CDR1 is MNHEY and CDR2 is SVGAGI. V lost 5 bases to trimming and J lost 4 bases, with 14 bases between them. The CDR3 spans 14 residues. The CDR3 sequence: CASSRSGPGYGYTF. CDR3 in DNA: TGTGCCAGCAGTCGGTCAGGGCCCGGCTATGGCTACACCTTC.

The chain carries TRBV6-5 and TRBJ1-2; 11 nucleotides align to TRBD1. Germline V gene sequence: CDR1 MNHEY, CDR2 SVGAGI. The CDR3 is 14 amino acids. V lost 8 bases, J lost 2 bases, and 4 bases stayed unmatched. CDR3 loop: CASSGTGGNYGYTF. The CDR3 bases are TGTGCCAGCTCAGGGACAGGGGGGAACTATGGCTACACCTTC.

The chain carries TRBV11-2 and TRBJ2-3; 10 positions agree with TRBD2. The CDR3 extends over 16 amino acids. The ends lost 5 bases at V and 1 base at J; junction bases unmatched: 6. CDR1 is SGHAT, CDR2 FQNNGV, per germline. The CDR3 nucleotides are TGTGCCAGCAGCCCAATAGCGGGGGGACGCACAGATACGCAGTATTTT. It specifies CASSPIAGGRTDTQYF. Supplemented by reference TRBV11-2 and TRBJ2-3, the full variable domain reads EAGVAQSPRYKIIEKRQSVAFWCNPISGHATLYWYQQILGQGPKLLIQFQNNGVVDDSQLPKDRFSAERLKGVDSTLKIQPAKLEDSAVYLCASSPIAGGRTDTQYFGPGTRLTVL.